The 24 T cell receptor beta chains reported below all come from one sample, sequenced in a study of blood T cells in healthy people across ages. For the second PCR, which ran for about 7 to 11 cycles, a sample-barcoded 5' primer and a J-beta primer mix were used. TCRdb re-derived calls from the 5' RACE reads in MiXCR, one entry per CDR3 protein. The table includes about 800,000 distinct CDR3 sequences, around 50% detected once. Source material: blood. The receptors shown here come from an elderly man in good health.

This clonotype was recorded once. The chain carries TRBV7-2 and TRBJ1-6; D is unclear. Germline V CDR1 and CDR2: SGHTA, FQGNSA. The length of the CDR3 is 14 residues. V was pared by 0 bases and J by 6 bases, with 6 bases between. CDR3 DNA: TGTACCAGCAGCTTAGCGCCCCGTAATTCACCCCTCCACTTT. Amino acid sequence: CTSSLAPRNSPLHF.

This chain connects TRBV5-1 to TRBJ2-3; D ambiguous. CDR3 length: 14 residues. Germline CDR1 reads SGHRS; CDR2 reads YFSETQ. Trimming took off 7 bases at V and 2 bases at J, with 14 bases between the two ends. CDR3 nucleotide sequence: TGCGCCAGCTTCCCAGGCGGCATCACAGATACGCAGTATTTT. It codes for CASFPGGITDTQYF.

This clonotype was recorded only once. V usage is TRBV3-1 and J usage is TRBJ1-1; TRBD1 matches 9 bases. Germline V gene data show CDR1 as LGHDT and CDR2 as YNNKEL (reference sequence). The V segment lost 2 bases and the J segment 7 bases; nucleotides outside the gene matches: 5. The length of the CDR3 is 14 residues. CDR3 in DNA: TGTGCCAGCAGCCAACGGACAGGGGAAGTTGAAGCTTTCTTT. It yields the protein CASSQRTGEVEAFF.

This clonotype was seen a handful of times. The chain joins TRBV18 to TRBJ1-4; a possible D gene is TRBD1 (6 bases). This CDR3 has 16 residues. The germline V gene has CDR1 KGHSH and CDR2 LQKENI. The V end was cut by 4 bases, the J end by 2 bases, with 14 bases between. DNA for the CDR3: TGTGCCAGCTCACTCTCCCGGACAGCTACTAATGAAAAACTGTTTTTT. It codes for CASSLSRTATNEKLFF.

This clonotype was counted between two and nine times. The V call is TRBV11-1, the J call TRBJ2-7; D gene unclear. The germline V gene encodes CDR1 SGHAT and CDR2 FQDESV (reference sequence). The CDR3 is made up of 14 amino acids. V was cut by 4 bases and J by 4 bases, with 14 bases left in between. CDR3 coding DNA: TGTGCCAGCAGCTCCAACCACGTTCGATACGAGCAGTACTTC. Translated, it gives CASSSNHVRYEQYF.

The chain recombines TRBV20-1 with TRBJ2-5, with 7 bases that match TRBD2. The CDR3 has 12 residues. The trim removed 4 bases at V and 5 bases at J, leaving 4 bases unmatched. Germline-derived CDR1 and CDR2 are DFQATT and SNEGSKA (reference sequence). The CDR3 loop reads CSAKSGTETQYF. The CDR3, as DNA: TGCAGTGCTAAGAGCGGGACTGAGACCCAGTACTTC.

V gene TRBV11-2 combines with J gene TRBJ2-5; D unresolved. CDR1 and CDR2 (germline): SGHAT, FQNNGV. V was clipped by 0 bases and J by 4 bases, with 9 bases between them. The CDR3 is 14 amino acids. For the CDR3, the DNA is TGTGCCAGCAGCTTAGAACGAGGAATAGAGACCCAGTACTTC. Protein sequence: CASSLERGIETQYF.

This clonotype was found many times. The chain uses TRBV7-2 and TRBJ2-4; D may match TRBD1 or TRBD2 (5 bases each). This CDR3 region has 16 residues. The germline V and J ends were trimmed by 1 base and 5 bases, with 15 bases remaining between them. The germline V gene encodes CDR1 SGHTA and CDR2 FQGNSA. This CDR3 is CASSLGSVRGQNIQYF. The CDR3 bases are TGTGCCAGCAGCTTAGGTAGCGTTCGGGGCCAAAACATTCAGTACTTC.

This clonotype was seen only a few times. The chain couples TRBV6-5 to TRBJ2-7, with TRBD2 identical over 7 bases. CDR3 length: 13 residues. J was trimmed by 2 bases and V by 7 bases; bases with no gene match: 5. The germline CDR1 and CDR2 sequences are MNHEY and SVGAGI. DNA of the CDR3: TGTGCCAGCACGGGAGGAGGAACCTACGAGCAGTACTTC. This gives the protein CASTGGGTYEQYF.

J is TRBJ2-1 and V is TRBV20-1; 12 positions agree with TRBD2. The CDR3 consists of 16 residues. V was clipped by 1 base and J by 5 bases; unmatched bases: 6. Germline CDR1 DFQATT, CDR2 SNEGSKA (reference sequence). CDR3 loop: CSARAMGLAGHNEQFF. CDR3 DNA: TGCAGTGCTAGAGCTATGGGACTAGCGGGCCACAATGAGCAGTTCTTC.

The chain joins TRBV6-5 to TRBJ1-5; unclear D gene. Germline assignment: CDR1 MNHEY and CDR2 SVGAGI. The CDR3 has 12 residues. CDR3: CPWGNSNQPQHF. CDR3 DNA sequence: TGTCCCTGGGGAAATAGCAATCAGCCCCAGCATTTT.

This clonotype was seen more than once but under ten times. The CDR3 nucleotides read TGCAGCGTTGGGGCAGAGGGTAATGAAAAACTGTTTTTT. As protein: CSVGAEGNEKLFF. The V and J genes are TRBV29-1 and TRBJ1-4; D gene unclear. Germline CDR1 is SQVTM and CDR2 is ANQGSEA. V shed 4 bases and J shed 4 bases, with 10 bases lying between them. This CDR3 contains 13 residues.

The table lists this clonotype with a few counts. This chain connects TRBV10-3 to TRBJ2-7; D unresolved. V lost 0 bases and J lost 0, with 12 bases in between. CDR1 is ENHRY and CDR2 is SYGVKD in the germline V gene. The CDR3 consists of 16 residues. CDR3 in amino acids: CAISESGLPSSYEQYF. The CDR3 DNA follows: TGTGCCATCAGTGAGTCGGGCCTCCCGAGCTCCTACGAGCAGTACTTC.

The chain links TRBV10-3 to TRBJ1-2; TRBD1 agrees at 9 bases. With V trimmed by 10 bases and J by 7 bases, 10 bases remained unmatched. CDR1 is ENHRY, CDR2 SYGVKD, per germline. The CDR3 runs 13 residues. The DNA for the CDR3 is TGTGCCAACCGGGACAGGGATAATTCTGGCTACACCTTC. Amino acid sequence: CANRDRDNSGYTF.

The chain carries TRBV4-2 and TRBJ2-5; the D gene is possibly TRBD2 (5 bases). Germline CDR1 is LGHNA and CDR2 is YNFKEQ. V was clipped by 4 bases and J by 5 bases, with 20 bases between them. The CDR3 contains 16 residues. Here the CDR3 reads CASSPQSGGLQETQYF. The CDR3, as DNA: TGTGCCAGCAGCCCCCAGTCCGGCGGGCTCCAGGAGACCCAGTACTTC.

The sample holds one count of this clonotype. The V and J genes are TRBV7-2 and TRBJ1-5, with TRBD1 as a possible D gene (6 bases). The germline V gene encodes CDR1 SGHTA and CDR2 FQGNSA. The CDR3 is 16 residues long. Between the trimmed V and J ends, which lost 5 bases and 3 bases, there was a span of 17 bases. The CDR3: CASSRYSGTYNQPQHF. CDR3 nucleotides: TGTGCCAGCAGCCGCTACTCCGGGACATACAATCAGCCCCAGCATTTT.

As regards this clonotype: Since a much larger clone is just one base distant, this may be a read error. The V call is TRBV29-1, the J call TRBJ2-5; D is possibly TRBD2 (6 bases). Germline assignment: CDR1 SQVTM and CDR2 ANQGSEA. The CDR3 spans 13 residues. The CDR3 nucleotides read TGCAGCGCTTTGGGACTCCACCAAGAGACCCGGTACTTC. It yields the protein CSALGLHQETRYF.

The rearrangement uses TRBV12-3 or TRBV12-4 and TRBJ2-7, with a possible D match to TRBD1 (6 bases). The V gene lost 5 bases and the J gene lost 2 bases, with 10 bases spanning the gap. This CDR3 region has 13 residues. The CDR3 sequence is CASSVDSTYEQYF. In nucleotides, the CDR3 is TGTGCCAGCAGTGTGGACAGTACCTACGAGCAGTACTTC.

This clonotype has just a few counts. This chain connects TRBV7-9 to TRBJ2-1; 9 positions match TRBD1. The V gene's germline CDR1 is SEHNR and CDR2 FQNEAQ (reference sequence). With V trimmed by 5 bases and J by 9 bases, 11 bases remained unmatched. The CDR3 has 15 amino acids. CDR3 in DNA: TGTGCCAGCAGCCTAGGACAGGGGAGTAGAAGTGAGCAGTTCTTC. Residues: CASSLGQGSRSEQFF.

The J gene is TRBJ1-2, the V gene TRBV15; a weak D match, TRBD1 (5 bases). Per the germline V gene, CDR1 is LNHNV and CDR2 is YYDKDF (reference sequence). Trimming removed 6 bases at V and 4 bases at J, with 15 bases between. The CDR3 spans 14 residues. In DNA form, the CDR3 reads TGTGCCACCAGTGCCGGGGACGAATCCTATGGCTACACCTTC. Amino acids: CATSAGDESYGYTF.

J is TRBJ2-5 and V is TRBV20-1; 8 positions agree with TRBD2. Per germline, CDR1 DFQATT and CDR2 SNEGSKA (reference sequence). Trimming cost V 5 bases and J 3 bases; bases outside gene matches: 5. CDR3 size: 13 residues. The CDR3 sequence: CSAGALAEETQYF. The CDR3, as DNA: TGCAGTGCTGGGGCACTAGCGGAAGAGACCCAGTACTTC.

This clonotype occurred once. This rearrangement joins TRBV7-3 to TRBJ2-1, with TRBD2 identical over 7 bases. V was clipped by 3 bases and J by 6 bases; unmatched bases: 11. The germline CDR1 and CDR2 sequences are SGHTA and FQGTGA. The CDR3 runs 16 residues. The CDR3 nucleotides read TGTGCCAGCAGCTTGCTTGCGGTTAGGGAGGGCAATGAGCAGTTCTTC. Its protein is CASSLLAVREGNEQFF. The whole variable domain, remainder taken from reference TRBV7-3 and TRBJ2-1, is GAGVSQTPSNKVTEKGKYVELRCDPISGHTALYWYRQSLGQGPEFLIYFQGTGAADDSGLPNDRFFAVRPEGSVSTLKIQRTERGDSAVYLCASSLLAVREGNEQFFGPGTRLTVL.

The chain employs TRBV12-3 or TRBV12-4 and TRBJ2-1, with 10 bases matching TRBD2. The CDR3 has 18 amino acids. With V trimmed by 2 bases and J by 4 bases, 11 bases remained unmatched. CDR3 amino acids: CASSLRSGTSVSYNEQFF. The CDR3 DNA sequence: TGTGCCAGCAGTTTAAGGTCCGGGACTAGCGTGTCTTACAATGAGCAGTTCTTC.

This clonotype showed up many times. The chain uses TRBV12-3 or TRBV12-4 and TRBJ2-7; 11 positions agree with TRBD2. V trimming: 4 bases; J trimming: 3 bases; junction bases outside the gene matches: 5. The CDR3 runs 15 residues. The CDR3 sequence is CASSSGTSGNYEQYF. DNA of the CDR3: TGTGCCAGCAGTTCCGGGACTAGCGGAAACTACGAGCAGTACTTC.